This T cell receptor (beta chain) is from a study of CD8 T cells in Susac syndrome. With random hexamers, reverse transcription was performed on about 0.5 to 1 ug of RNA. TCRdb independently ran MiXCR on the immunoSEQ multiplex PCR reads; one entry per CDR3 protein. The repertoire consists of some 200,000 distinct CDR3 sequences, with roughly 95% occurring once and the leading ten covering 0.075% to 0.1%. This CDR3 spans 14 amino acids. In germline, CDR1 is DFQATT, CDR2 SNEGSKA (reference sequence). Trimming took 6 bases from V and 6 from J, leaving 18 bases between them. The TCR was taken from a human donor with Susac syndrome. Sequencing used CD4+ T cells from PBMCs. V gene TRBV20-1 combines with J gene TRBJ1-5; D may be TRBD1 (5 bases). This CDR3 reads CSALESQGGQPQHF. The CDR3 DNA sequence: TGCAGTGCCCTCGAGTCCCAGGGTGGTCAGCCCCAGCATTTT.